The 32 T cell receptor beta chains in this list originate from one sample, sequenced in a study of blood T cell repertoires in COVID-19. The data were produced by immunoSEQ multiplex PCR, yet TCRdb's version contains in-frame clones alone and is incomplete. Altogether 150,000 to 200,000 clones are present, 80% to 90% being singletons, with the ten largest covering about 1.9%. Material: peripheral blood. The receptors derive from a man in his late teens or twenties who had recovered from COVID-19.

CDR3 DNA sequence: TGTGCCACCAGTGCCCGGGGCACAGATACGCAGTATTTT. Amino acid sequence: CATSARGTDTQYF. This sequence joins TRBV24-1 and TRBJ2-3; no clear D. This CDR3 is built from 13 residues. Germline CDR1 reads KGHDR; CDR2 reads SFDVKD. V was clipped by 5 bases and J by 1 base, with 6 bases between them.

V usage is TRBV6-5 and J usage is TRBJ2-1; weak D call: TRBD2 (6 bases). Germline V lookup: CDR1 MNHEY, CDR2 SVGAGI. CDR3 length equals 11 residues. V was cut by 10 bases and J by 6 bases, with 10 bases left in between. CDR3: CATGVGNEQFF. For the CDR3, the DNA is TGTGCCACGGGGGTCGGCAATGAGCAGTTCTTC.

The chain employs TRBV5-5 and TRBJ1-2; D not certain. CDR3 length equals 15 residues. CDR1 is SGHKS, CDR2 YYEKEE, per germline (reference sequence). The V and J ends lost 6 bases and 5 bases respectively, with 20 bases between them. The CDR3 loop is CASTIPERASYGYTF. DNA of the CDR3: TGTGCCAGCACCATCCCGGAGAGGGCCAGTTATGGCTACACCTTC.

The chain has TRBV27 and TRBJ2-7; D may be TRBD1 (7 bases). V lost 2 bases and J 6 bases, leaving 14 bases between the germline ends. The V gene's germline CDR1 is MNHEY and CDR2 SMNVEV (reference sequence). This CDR3 has 14 amino acids. CDR3 amino acids: CASSLAGQSIEQYF. Written as DNA, the CDR3 is TGTGCCAGCAGTTTAGCGGGACAGTCCATCGAGCAGTACTTC.

This clone came up once. The J gene is TRBJ1-1, the V gene TRBV27; TRBD1 matches 8 bases. This CDR3 contains 14 residues. The trim removed 7 bases at V and 10 bases at J, leaving 14 bases unmatched. From germline, CDR1 is MNHEY and CDR2 SMNVEV (reference sequence). The CDR3 coding sequence is TGTGCCAGCAATACCGGGGACAGGCAATCGGGAGCTTTCTTT. Residues: CASNTGDRQSGAFF.

The chain has TRBV7-2 and TRBJ2-7, with D possibly TRBD2 on 5 matching bases. The CDR3 spans 15 residues. V lost 0 bases and J 3 bases, leaving 12 bases between the germline ends. The V gene's germline CDR1 is SGHTA and CDR2 FQGNSA. For the CDR3, the DNA is TGTGCCAGCAGCTTAGCTCCCGGACTGCTCTACGAGCAGTACTTC. It translates to CASSLAPGLLYEQYF.

This chain links TRBV7-2 with TRBJ2-7; 7 positions agree with TRBD2. The ends lost 4 bases at V and 1 base at J; junction bases unmatched: 7. This CDR3 is 15 amino acids long. Germline CDR1 is SGHTA and CDR2 is FQGNSA. CDR3 loop: CASSSPRELSYEQYF. The CDR3 coding sequence is TGTGCCAGCAGCTCCCCGCGGGAGCTATCCTACGAGCAGTACTTC. The whole variable domain, remainder taken from reference TRBV7-2 and TRBJ2-7, is GAGVSQSPSNKVTEKGKDVELRCDPISGHTALYWYRQSLGQGLEFLIYFQGNSAPDKSGLPSDRFSAERTGGSVSTLTIQRTQQEDSAVYLCASSSPRELSYEQYFGPGTRLTVT.

The chain combines TRBV5-4 with TRBJ2-2, with 8 bases that match TRBD2. CDR1 SGHNT and CDR2 YYREEE come from the germline V gene (reference sequence). CDR3 length: 15 amino acids. J gave up 9 bases and V 1 base, and 8 bases lay outside the gene matches. Written as DNA, the CDR3 is TGTGCCAGCAGCTTGAGTGCCGGGAGGGACTGGGAGCTGTTTTTT. This translates into CASSLSAGRDWELFF.

V gene TRBV10-3 combines with J gene TRBJ1-1, with D possibly matching TRBD1 (5 bases). V shed 0 bases and J shed 1 base, with 18 bases lying between them. Germline CDR1 ENHRY, CDR2 SYGVKD. The CDR3 is 18 residues long. The CDR3 sequence: CAISESRSNRFTNTEAFF. CDR3 coding DNA: TGTGCCATCAGTGAGTCGAGGAGTAACAGGTTTACGAACACTGAAGCTTTCTTT.

The chain links TRBV2 to TRBJ2-7, with TRBD2 matching 7 bases. Trimming removed 7 bases from V and 3 bases from J; junction bases left unmatched: 6. CDR1 is SNHLY, CDR2 FYNNEI, per germline. The CDR3 has 13 amino acids. The CDR3 reads CASIKGRDYEQYF. DNA of the CDR3: TGTGCCAGCATCAAGGGGAGGGACTACGAGCAGTACTTC.

This clone was detected only a few times. The J gene is TRBJ1-5, the V gene TRBV7-2; D gene ambiguous. Germline V CDR1 and CDR2: SGHTA, FQGNSA. The CDR3 totals 13 residues. V was trimmed by 2 bases and J by 9 bases, leaving 11 bases between them. The CDR3 DNA is TGTGCCAGCAGCTTATTGGAGCAACGGCCCCAGCATTTT. Translation gives CASSLLEQRPQHF.

This chain connects TRBV28 to TRBJ2-5; 11 nucleotides align to TRBD1. From germline, CDR1 is MDHEN and CDR2 SYDVKM. The ends lost 5 bases at V and 5 bases at J; junction bases unmatched: 4. The CDR3 covers 14 residues. CDR3 in DNA: TGTGCCAGCAGTGGACAGGGGGCTGGCGAGACCCAGTACTTC. It codes for CASSGQGAGETQYF.

The chain recombines TRBV27 with TRBJ1-4; perhaps TRBD1 as D (6 bases). Germline CDR1 and CDR2: MNHEY and SMNVEV (reference sequence). CDR3 length equals 15 residues. V was cut by 6 bases and J by 0 bases, with 11 bases left in between. The CDR3 nucleotides are TGTGCCAGCAGCCGGGGACAAACAACTAATGAAAAACTGTTTTTT. It codes for CASSRGQTTNEKLFF.

This chain links TRBV7-2 with TRBJ1-2; no firm D call. V lost 2 bases, J lost 8 bases, and 15 bases lay in between. This CDR3 has 14 amino acids. Germline values: CDR1 SGHTA, CDR2 FQGNSA. The CDR3 bases are TGTGCCAGCAGCTTAAATAGCGATGCGATGGGCTACACCTTC. Protein sequence: CASSLNSDAMGYTF.

The CDR3 region has the DNA TGTGCCAGCAGCCCTTGGGGCCCTATGAACACTGAAGCTTTCTTT. Translated: CASSPWGPMNTEAFF. This chain joins TRBV7-8 and TRBJ1-1; possibly TRBD1 for D (5 bases). This CDR3 has 15 amino acids. Per the germline V gene, CDR1 is SGHVS and CDR2 is FQNEAQ. V lost 5 bases, J lost 0 bases, and 13 bases lay in between.

The rearrangement links TRBV6-5 to TRBJ1-2; 7 nucleotides line up with TRBD1. This CDR3 contains 14 residues. V lost 5 bases to trimming and J lost 4 bases; unmatched junction nucleotides: 7. In germline, CDR1 is MNHEY, CDR2 SVGAGI. CDR3 region: CASSPGTAFYGYTF. Written as DNA, the CDR3 is TGTGCCAGCAGTCCAGGGACAGCCTTCTATGGCTACACCTTC.

The chain links TRBV5-1 to TRBJ2-1, with D perhaps TRBD2 (5 bases). V gave up 2 bases and J gave up 0 bases, with 9 bases separating them. Germline V CDR1 and CDR2: SGHRS, YFSETQ. This CDR3 region has 15 residues. The CDR3 sequence: CASSFGLFSYNEQFF. The CDR3 DNA reads as TGCGCCAGCAGCTTTGGACTTTTCTCCTACAATGAGCAGTTCTTC.

In DNA, the CDR3 is TGTGCCAGCAGCCCTAGGGGGGGACGGAACACTGAAGCTTTCTTT. Protein product: CASSPRGGRNTEAFF. This chain uses TRBV7-9 with TRBJ1-1; tentatively, D is TRBD1 (6 bases). Trimming cost V 5 bases and J 1 base, with 14 bases left between them. CDR1 and CDR2 from the germline V gene are SEHNR and FQNEAQ (reference sequence). This CDR3 comprises 15 residues.

V usage is TRBV7-9 and J usage is TRBJ1-1; D uncertain. The CDR3 spans 15 residues. Trimming left V 2 bases short and J 0 bases short, with 10 bases between. The germline V gene encodes CDR1 SEHNR and CDR2 FQNEAQ (reference sequence). CDR3 loop: CASSLPGVMNTEAFF. The CDR3, as DNA: TGTGCCAGCAGCTTACCCGGGGTCATGAACACTGAAGCTTTCTTT.

The rearrangement uses TRBV6-1 and TRBJ2-7; 11 positions match TRBD1. J was trimmed by 7 bases and V by 3 bases; bases with no gene match: 5. Looked up from germline, CDR1 is MNHNS and CDR2 is SASEGT. The CDR3 contains 14 residues. CDR3: CASSDGQGAMEQYF. As DNA, the CDR3 is TGTGCCAGCAGTGACGGACAGGGGGCGATGGAGCAGTACTTC.

The V gene is TRBV30, the J gene TRBJ2-1, with 14 bases matching TRBD2. The length of the CDR3 is 15 residues. V lost 2 bases, J lost 10 bases, and 7 bases stayed unmatched. Germline CDR1 reads GTSNPN; CDR2 reads SVGIG (reference sequence). The CDR3 spells CAWSFLGLAGDEQFF. The CDR3 DNA reads as TGTGCCTGGAGTTTCCTGGGACTAGCGGGAGACGAGCAGTTCTTC.

The V and J genes are TRBV7-9 and TRBJ1-4; D gene uncertain. V lost 0 bases, J lost 8 bases, and 10 bases lay in between. CDR3 length: 14 amino acids. Germline CDR1 reads SEHNR; CDR2 reads FQNEAQ (reference sequence). The CDR3 bases are TGTGCCAGCAGCTTAGCCGCGGTCGGAGAAAAACTGTTTTTT. Translating gives CASSLAAVGEKLFF.

The J gene is TRBJ1-6, the V gene TRBV27, with D perhaps matching TRBD1 (6 bases). Between the trimmed V and J ends, which lost 4 bases and 9 bases, there was a span of 10 bases. Germline CDR1 is MNHEY and CDR2 is SMNVEV (reference sequence). The CDR3 is 13 amino acids. The CDR3 nucleotides read TGTGCCAGCAGTTACAGGGAGGGTTCACCCCTCCACTTT. It encodes CASSYREGSPLHF.

The chain couples TRBV9 to TRBJ2-1; 7 bases are shared with TRBD2. V was pared by 4 bases and J by 6 bases, with 13 bases of the junction left unmatched. Germline assignment: CDR1 SGDLS and CDR2 YYNGEE. The CDR3 spans 16 residues. The CDR3 coding sequence is TGTGCCAGCAGCCACCGGGAGGAGCGGGGTGCCAATGAGCAGTTCTTC. Its protein product is CASSHREERGANEQFF.

The genes are TRBV19 and TRBJ2-5; 13 nucleotides agree with TRBD2. After removal of 5 bases from V and 5 bases from J, the junction contained 5 bases not matched to a gene. The CDR3 has 15 residues. Looked up from germline, CDR1 is LNHDA and CDR2 is SQIVND (reference sequence). CDR3 region: CASSVLAGGPETQYF. CDR3 DNA: TGTGCCAGTAGTGTACTAGCGGGAGGGCCGGAGACCCAGTACTTC.

This sequence joins TRBV11-3 and TRBJ2-1; 14 nucleotides line up with TRBD2. Germline values: CDR1 SGHNT, CDR2 YENEEA. The CDR3 extends over 16 amino acids. After removal of 4 bases from V and 9 bases from J, the junction contained 8 bases not matched to a gene. CDR3 loop: CASSSPGTSGSGEQFF. DNA for the CDR3: TGTGCCAGCAGCTCCCCCGGGACTAGCGGGAGTGGTGAGCAGTTCTTC.

The chain combines TRBV7-8 with TRBJ1-6, with D possibly being TRBD1 (5 bases). V was clipped by 6 bases and J by 6 bases, with 15 bases between them. Germline assignment: CDR1 SGHVS and CDR2 FQNEAQ. The CDR3 is made up of 15 amino acids. The CDR3 DNA sequence: TGTGCCAGCAGTCTAGTCCAGGGAGGTAATTCACCCCTCCACTTT. Its protein is CASSLVQGGNSPLHF.

For the CDR3, the DNA is TGTGCCAGCAGCTTGGTGGGACAGGGGCGGAACACTGAAGCTTTCTTT. It yields the protein CASSLVGQGRNTEAFF. J is TRBJ1-1 and V is TRBV5-6; 10 nucleotides line up with TRBD1. The V and J ends lost 0 bases and 1 base, in that order; junction bases with no gene match: 3. This CDR3 comprises 16 residues. Germline V lookup: CDR1 SGHDT, CDR2 YYEEEE.

V usage is TRBV10-3 and J usage is TRBJ1-6, with a weak D call TRBD1 (5 bases). The V end was cut by 8 bases, the J end by 7 bases, with 12 bases between. This CDR3 spans 13 amino acids. Germline loops: CDR1 ENHRY, CDR2 SYGVKD. The DNA for the CDR3 is TGTGCCATCGGCCAGGCAGGGAATTCACCCCTCCACTTT. Amino acid sequence: CAIGQAGNSPLHF.

V is TRBV9 and J is TRBJ1-1, with D possibly being TRBD1 (5 bases). CDR1 is SGDLS, CDR2 YYNGEE, per germline. Trimming left V 4 bases short and J 0 bases short, with 10 bases between. The CDR3 runs to 14 residues. The CDR3 spells CASSPDRLNTEAFF. CDR3 DNA sequence: TGTGCCAGCAGCCCCGACAGACTGAACACTGAAGCTTTCTTT.

This chain connects TRBV18 to TRBJ2-2; unclear D gene. The CDR3 length is 15 residues. V gave up 2 bases and J gave up 0 bases, with 7 bases separating them. Germline loops: CDR1 KGHSH, CDR2 LQKENI. The CDR3 protein is CASSPVNSNTGELFF. As DNA, the CDR3 is TGTGCCAGCTCACCAGTCAACTCGAACACCGGGGAGCTGTTTTTT. Together with reference TRBV18 and TRBJ2-2, the CDR3 gives the full variable domain: NAGVMQNPRHLVRRRGQEARLRCSPMKGHSHVYWYRQLPEEGLKFMVYLQKENIIDESGMPKERFSAEFPKEGPSILRIQQVVRGDSAAYFCASSPVNSNTGELFFGEGSRLTVL.

This sequence joins TRBV2 and TRBJ2-2; D possibly corresponds to TRBD2 (5 bases). The ends were cut back, 6 bases at V and 0 bases at J, with 17 bases in the middle. Germline-derived CDR1 and CDR2 are SNHLY and FYNNEI. The CDR3 runs to 17 residues. The DNA for the CDR3 is TGTGCCAGCAGAAAAGACGCGGGCCGCGCGAACACCGGGGAGCTGTTTTTT. Translation: CASRKDAGRANTGELFF.